Listed here is a single TCR beta chain. What it binds is unknown. The data derive from a study of T cell repertoires in cytomegalovirus infection. Study-level information: Indicated by public TCR beta signatures were CMV infection and matching HLA type. Study-level points and caveats: Within the response measured ex vivo, HLA-C-restricted CMV-specific TCR beta clonotypes were dominant. CMV carriers having the relevant HLA were flagged by cumulative public TCR beta family frequency.

TCRdb redid the calling of the reads with MiXCR, one entry per CDR3 protein. The sample shows over 250,000 distinct CDR3 sequences, about 25% of them seen only once. Germline CDR1 and CDR2: DFQATT and SNEGSKA (reference sequence). The CDR3 covers 16 residues. Deletions cut 0 bases from V and 0 bases from J, with 12 bases between. The chain joins TRBV20-1 to TRBJ2-1, with TRBD1 as a possible D gene (6 bases). The TCR originated in a human donor in good health (CMV status not recorded). Some clones in this sample may be carry-over from other donors' samples. Material for sequencing was PBMCs. CDR3 in DNA: TGCAGTGCTAGAGATGAAGGGGGACCCTCCTACAATGAGCAGTTCTTC. This translates into CSARDEGGPSYNEQFF.